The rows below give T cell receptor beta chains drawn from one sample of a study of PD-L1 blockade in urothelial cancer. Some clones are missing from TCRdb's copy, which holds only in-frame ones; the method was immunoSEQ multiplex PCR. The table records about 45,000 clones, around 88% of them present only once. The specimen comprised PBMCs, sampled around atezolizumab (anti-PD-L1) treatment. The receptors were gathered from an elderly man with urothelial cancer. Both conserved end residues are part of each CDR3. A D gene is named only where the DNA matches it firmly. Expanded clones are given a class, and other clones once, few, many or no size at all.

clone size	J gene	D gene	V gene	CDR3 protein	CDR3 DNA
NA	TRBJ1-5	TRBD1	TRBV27	CASTSTGNSNQPQHF	TGTGCCAGCACCTCGACAGGGAATAGCAATCAGCCCCAGCATTTT
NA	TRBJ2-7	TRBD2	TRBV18	CASSQGLAGHRPYEQYF	TGTGCCAGCTCACAGGGACTAGCGGGGCATAGACCCTACGAGCAGTACTTC
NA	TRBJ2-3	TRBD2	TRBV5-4	CASSLRASGDTDTQYF	TGTGCCAGCAGCTTGCGGGCTAGCGGGGACACAGATACGCAGTATTTT
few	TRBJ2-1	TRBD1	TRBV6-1	CASTKPGQGYNEQFF	TGTGCCAGCACCAAACCGGGACAGGGCTACAATGAGCAGTTCTTC
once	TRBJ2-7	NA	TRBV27	CASSLIGGDFLTHYEQYF	TGTGCCAGCAGTTTAATCGGCGGGGACTTCCTCACCCACTACGAGCAGTACTTC
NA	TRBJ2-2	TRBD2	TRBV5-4	CASSLTSGSSGELFF	TGTGCCAGCAGCCTGACTAGCGGGAGTTCCGGGGAGCTGTTTTTT
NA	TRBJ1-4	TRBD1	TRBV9	CASSVGGTVATNEKLFF	TGTGCCAGCAGCGTAGGGGGGACAGTTGCAACTAATGAAAAACTGTTTTTT
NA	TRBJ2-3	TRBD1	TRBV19	CASSIWPGQGVTDTQYF	TGTGCCAGTAGTATATGGCCGGGACAGGGGGTCACAGATACGCAGTATTTT
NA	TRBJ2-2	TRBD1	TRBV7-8	CASSFVWRSGGLYTGELFF	TGTGCCAGCAGCTTTGTGTGGAGGTCAGGGGGCTTGTACACCGGGGAGCTGTTTTTT
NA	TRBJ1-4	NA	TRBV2	CASSEALAGEQPF	TGTGCCAGCAGTGAAGCGCTAGCGGGGGAACAACCTTTT
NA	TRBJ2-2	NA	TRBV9	CASSVVGSPNTGELFF	TGTGCCAGCAGCGTAGTGGGCAGCCCGAACACCGGGGAGCTGTTTTTT
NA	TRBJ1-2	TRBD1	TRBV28	CASRPDRGHGYTF	TGTGCCAGCAGACCGGACAGGGGGCATGGCTACACCTTC
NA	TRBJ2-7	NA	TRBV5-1	CASSLGGQLLSYEQYF	TGCGCCAGCAGCTTGGGCGGACAGCTCCTCTCCTACGAGCAGTACTTC
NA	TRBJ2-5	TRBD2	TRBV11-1	CASSFRGASGRTQETQYF	TGTGCCAGCAGTTTTAGGGGGGCTAGCGGGAGGACCCAAGAGACCCAGTACTTC
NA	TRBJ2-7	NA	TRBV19	CASSEVWRKLGEQYF	TGTGCCAGTAGTGAGGTATGGCGGAAGCTAGGCGAGCAGTACTTC
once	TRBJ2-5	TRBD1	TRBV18	CASSPLRDRVKNRQETQYF	TGTGCCAGCTCACCGCTCCGGGACAGGGTAAAAAATCGCCAAGAGACCCAGTACTTC
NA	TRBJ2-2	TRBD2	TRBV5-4	CASSRGVAGGDTGELFF	TGTGCCAGCAGCCGAGGGGTAGCGGGAGGGGACACCGGGGAGCTGTTTTTT
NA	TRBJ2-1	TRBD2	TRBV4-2	CASSQGRLAGPYNEQFF	TGTGCCAGCAGCCAGGGCCGACTAGCGGGACCCTACAATGAGCAGTTCTTC
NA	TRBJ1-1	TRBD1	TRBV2	CASSSPDRGNTEAFF	TGTGCCAGCAGTTCTCCGGACAGGGGGAACACTGAAGCTTTCTTT
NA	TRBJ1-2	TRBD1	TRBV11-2	CASSLNRGHNYGYTF	TGTGCCAGCAGCTTAAACAGGGGGCATAACTATGGCTACACCTTC
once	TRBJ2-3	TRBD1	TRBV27	CASSPGTGFADTQYF	TGTGCCAGCAGTCCGGGGACAGGGTTCGCAGATACGCAGTATTTT
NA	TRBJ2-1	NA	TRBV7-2	CASMGGRTYNEQFF	TGTGCCAGCATGGGAGGACGAACATACAATGAGCAGTTCTTC
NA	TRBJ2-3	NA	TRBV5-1	CASSVRQLPTDTQYF	TGCGCCAGCAGCGTGAGACAGCTCCCCACAGATACGCAGTATTTT
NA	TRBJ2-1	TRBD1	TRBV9	CASSPHGQGARNEQFF	TGTGCCAGCAGCCCACACGGACAGGGGGCAAGGAATGAGCAGTTCTTC
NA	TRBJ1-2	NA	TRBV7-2	CASSPPESRDYGYTF	TGTGCCAGCAGCCCCCCTGAGTCCAGGGATTATGGCTACACCTTC
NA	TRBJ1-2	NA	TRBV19	CASSIPANYGYTF	TGTGCCAGTAGTATTCCCGCTAACTATGGCTACACCTTC
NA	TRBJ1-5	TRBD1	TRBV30	CAWTPRQGASQPQHF	TGTGCCTGGACGCCGCGGCAGGGGGCATCACAGCCCCAGCATTTT
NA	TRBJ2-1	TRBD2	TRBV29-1	CSVEPGTSGSYNEQFF	TGCAGCGTTGAACCCGGGACTAGCGGGAGTTACAATGAGCAGTTCTTC
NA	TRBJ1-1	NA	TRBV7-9	CASSLVGSTEAFF	TGTGCCAGCAGCTTGGTAGGGAGCACTGAAGCTTTCTTT
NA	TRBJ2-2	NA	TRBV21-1	CASLLLFLAGVQNTGELFF	TGTGCCAGCTTACTTTTGTTTCTAGCGGGAGTACAGAACACCGGGGAGCTGTTTTTT
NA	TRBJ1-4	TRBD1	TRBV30	CARYPGQGRGEKLFF	TGTGCCCGATACCCGGGACAGGGTCGGGGCGAAAAACTGTTTTTT
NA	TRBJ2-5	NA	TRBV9	CASSTHEGGKETQYF	TGTGCCAGCAGCACCCACGAGGGGGGGAAAGAGACCCAGTACTTC
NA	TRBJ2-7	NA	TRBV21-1	CASSKEFVGLAGGEQYF	TGTGCCAGCAGCAAAGAATTTGTGGGACTAGCGGGGGGCGAGCAGTACTTC
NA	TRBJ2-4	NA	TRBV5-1	CASSLDGGKNIQYF	TGCGCCAGCAGCTTGGATGGAGGGAAAAACATTCAGTACTTC
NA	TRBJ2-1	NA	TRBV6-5	CASSYRLASDNEQFF	TGTGCCAGCAGTTACCGGCTAGCGAGCGACAATGAGCAGTTCTTC
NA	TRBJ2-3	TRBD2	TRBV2	CASSEGLAGSDTQYF	TGTGCCAGCAGTGAAGGGCTAGCGGGGTCAGATACGCAGTATTTT
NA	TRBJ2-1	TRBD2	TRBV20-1	CSAREGTRKFF	TGCAGTGCTAGAGAGGGGACTAGGAAGTTCTTC
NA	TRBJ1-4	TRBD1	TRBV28	CASRTGEEKLFF	TGTGCCAGCAGGACAGGGGAGGAAAAACTGTTTTTT
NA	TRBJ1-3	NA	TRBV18	CASSPSSGTLSGNTIYF	TGTGCCAGCTCACCGTCCTCAGGGACTCTCTCTGGAAACACCATATATTTT
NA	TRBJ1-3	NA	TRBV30	CAWRSRGIDGNTIYF	TGTGCCTGGAGATCACGGGGAATCGATGGAAACACCATATATTTT
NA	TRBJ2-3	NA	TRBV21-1	CASSKAWGLAGGCGDTQYF	TGTGCCAGCAGCAAAGCCTGGGGACTAGCGGGAGGGTGTGGAGATACGCAGTATTTT
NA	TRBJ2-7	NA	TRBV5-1	CASSLAGSAYEQYF	TGCGCCAGCAGCTTGGCCGGCAGCGCATACGAGCAGTACTTC
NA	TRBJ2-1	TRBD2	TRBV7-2	CASSPPGLAGSEQFF	TGTGCCAGCAGCCCGCCGGGACTAGCGGGATCTGAGCAGTTCTTC
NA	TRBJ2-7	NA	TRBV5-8	CASSLELASYEQYF	TGTGCCAGCAGCTTGGAACTTGCTTCCTACGAGCAGTACTTC
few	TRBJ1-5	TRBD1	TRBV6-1	CASSGTGEGQPQHF	TGTGCCAGCAGTGGGACAGGGGAGGGTCAGCCCCAGCATTTT
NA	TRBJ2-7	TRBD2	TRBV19	CASSQKLAGDYEQYF	TGTGCCAGTAGTCAGAAACTAGCGGGAGATTACGAGCAGTACTTC
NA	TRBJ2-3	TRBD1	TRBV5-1	CASSLGQGAPDTQYF	TGCGCCAGCAGCCTGGGACAGGGGGCCCCAGATACGCAGTATTTT